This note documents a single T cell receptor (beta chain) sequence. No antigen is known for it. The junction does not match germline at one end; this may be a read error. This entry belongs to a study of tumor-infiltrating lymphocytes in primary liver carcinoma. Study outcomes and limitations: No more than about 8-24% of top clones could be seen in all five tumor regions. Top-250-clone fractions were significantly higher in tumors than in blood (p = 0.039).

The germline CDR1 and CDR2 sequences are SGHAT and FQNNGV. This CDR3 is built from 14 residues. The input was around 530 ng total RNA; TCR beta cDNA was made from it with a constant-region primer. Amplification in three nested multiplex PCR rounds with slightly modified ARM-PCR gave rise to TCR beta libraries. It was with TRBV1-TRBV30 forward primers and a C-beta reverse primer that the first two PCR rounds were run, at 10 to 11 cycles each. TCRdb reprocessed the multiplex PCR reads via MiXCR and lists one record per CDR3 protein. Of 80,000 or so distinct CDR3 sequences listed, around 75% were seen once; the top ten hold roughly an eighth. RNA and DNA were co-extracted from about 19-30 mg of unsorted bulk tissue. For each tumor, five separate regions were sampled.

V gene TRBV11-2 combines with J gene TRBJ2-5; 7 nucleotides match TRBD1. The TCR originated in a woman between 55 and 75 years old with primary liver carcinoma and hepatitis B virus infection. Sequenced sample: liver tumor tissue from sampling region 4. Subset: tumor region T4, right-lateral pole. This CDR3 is CASSSGQPQETQCF. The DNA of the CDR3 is TGTGCCAGCAGCTCGGGACAGCCCCAAGAGACTCAGTGCTTC.